This T cell receptor beta chain appears in the sequencing data of a study of T cell repertoires in aging, cancer and after chemotherapy. Overall study results and limits: These repertoire data do not allow conclusions about immunological memory after chemotherapy.

Germline V gene data show CDR1 as SGHDN and CDR2 as FVKESK. The CDR3 is made up of 14 amino acids. Losses at the gene ends were 4 bases for V and 10 bases for J; bases not matched to a gene: 9. Amplification of TCR beta used genomic DNA extracted from peripheral blood. In regard to this clonotype: The target antigen is unknown.

TRB rearrangements spanning V, D and J were amplified using mixed TRB-A/B primers. TCRdb reanalysed the multiplex PCR reads using MiXCR and keeps one entry per CDR3 protein. The sample has about 3,300 distinct CDR3 sequences, 20% to 25% seen once. Sequences were obtained from blood. This receptor was identified in a human donor with a blood cancer. The V and J genes are TRBV14 and TRBJ2-1, with 8 bases that match TRBD2. In nucleotides, the CDR3 is TGTGCCAGCAGCCCGGGGGGGGGAAACTTCGAGCAGTTCTTC. This sequence encodes CASSPGGGNFEQFF.